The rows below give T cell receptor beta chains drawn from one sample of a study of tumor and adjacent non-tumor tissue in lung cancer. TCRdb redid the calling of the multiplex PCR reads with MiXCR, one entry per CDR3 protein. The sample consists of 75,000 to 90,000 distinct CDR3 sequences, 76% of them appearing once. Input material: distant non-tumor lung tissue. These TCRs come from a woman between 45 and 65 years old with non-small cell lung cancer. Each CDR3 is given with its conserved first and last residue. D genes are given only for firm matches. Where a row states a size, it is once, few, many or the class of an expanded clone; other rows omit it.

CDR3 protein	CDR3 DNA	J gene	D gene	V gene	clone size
CASSLEASGSGAF	TGTGCCAGCAGCTTAGAGGCTAGCGGTTCAGGAGCTTTT	TRBJ2-3	TRBD2	TRBV11-2	medium-sized
CSTPGTGVASPPHF	TGCAGTACACCGGGGACCGGAGTTGCCTCACCCCCCCACTTT	TRBJ1-6	.	TRBV20-1	.
CASSEEVRAEQYF	TGTGCCAGCAGTGAAGAAGTAAGGGCGGAGCAGTACTTC	TRBJ2-7	.	TRBV6-1	many
CASSCELAVSSYNEQFF	TGTGCCAGCAGTTGTGAGCTAGCGGTAAGCTCCTACAATGAGCAGTTCTTC	TRBJ2-1	TRBD2	TRBV6-2/TRBV6-3	.
CDSSLLVLKGYEQYF	TGTGACAGCAGCTTACTAGTGCTAAAAGGTTACGAGCAGTACTTC	TRBJ2-7	.	TRBV5-6	.
CASSGLGGTGTLPGKLFF	TGCGCCAGCTCCGGGCTTGGGGGGACAGGGACGCTTCCTGGAAAACTGTTTTTT	TRBJ1-4	TRBD1	TRBV10-2	many
CASSLARGGTGELFF	TGTGCCAGCAGTTTAGCGCGAGGGGGCACCGGGGAGCTGTTTTTT	TRBJ2-2	.	TRBV11-2	many
CASSLDRGSEKLFF	TGTGCCAGCAGCTTGGACAGGGGGAGTGAAAAACTGTTTTTT	TRBJ1-4	TRBD1	TRBV5-4	medium-sized
CASSRRSGYTGEPFF	TGTGCCTCGAGTAGGAGGAGCGGGTACACCGGGGAGCCGTTTTTT	TRBJ2-2	.	TRBV6-1	.
CSARTGQYSFGANVLTF	TGCAGTGCTAGAACGGGACAATATTCTTTTGGGGCCAACGTCCTGACTTTC	TRBJ2-6	.	TRBV20-1	.
CAIQGYSNEPQHF	TGTGCCATCCAGGGGTATAGCAATGAGCCCCAGCATTTC	TRBJ1-5	.	TRBV10-3	.
CASSHALEALPYKQYF	TGTGCCAGCAGCCATGCATTAGAGGCGCTCCCCTACAAGCAGTACTTC	TRBJ2-7	.	TRBV4-2	once
CASSHGSGISGANVLTF	TGTGCCAGCAGCCACGGTAGTGGAATCTCTGGGGCCAACGTCCTGACTTTC	TRBJ2-6	.	TRBV4-2	.
CASSKGTVTITDTQYF	TGTGCCAGCAGCAAGGGGACCGTGACCATCACAGATACGCAGTATTTT	TRBJ2-3	.	TRBV4-2	.
CASSHGTPNTEAFF	TGTGCCAGCAGCCACGGGACACCGAACACTGAAGCTTTCTTT	TRBJ1-1	.	TRBV4-2	many
CAGSQDHRKDTQYF	TGCGCCGGCAGCCAAGACCACAGAAAGGATACCCAGTACTTC	TRBJ2-5	.	TRBV4-1	.
CSVEPPAGKGEKGWDHTF	TGCAGCGTTGAGCCCCCCGCTGGAAAAGGGGAGAAAGGATGGGACCACACCTTC	TRBJ1-2	.	TRBV29-1	.
CASSYSMAGQGGNEQFF	TGTGCCAGCAGTTACTCGATGGCGGGACAGGGAGGGAATGAGCAGTTCTTC	TRBJ2-1	TRBD1	TRBV6-5	medium-sized
CASGPRDSSYKEQFF	TGTGCCAGCGGCCCCCGGGACAGCTCCTACAAAGAGCAGTTCTTC	TRBJ2-1	TRBD1	TRBV6-2/TRBV6-3	.
CASSLGLVGANEQFF	TGTGCCAGCAGCTTAGGCCTGGTGGGAGCGAATGAGCAGTTCTTC	TRBJ2-1	.	TRBV11-2	.
CASSFLIGESPLHF	TGTGCCAGCAGCTTTCTGATAGGGGAATCACCCCTCCACTTC	TRBJ1-6	.	TRBV11-2	.
CASSQDVARTNTQYF	TGCGCCAGCAGCCAAGATGTCGCGAGGACAAACACGCAGTATTTT	TRBJ2-3	.	TRBV4-1	once